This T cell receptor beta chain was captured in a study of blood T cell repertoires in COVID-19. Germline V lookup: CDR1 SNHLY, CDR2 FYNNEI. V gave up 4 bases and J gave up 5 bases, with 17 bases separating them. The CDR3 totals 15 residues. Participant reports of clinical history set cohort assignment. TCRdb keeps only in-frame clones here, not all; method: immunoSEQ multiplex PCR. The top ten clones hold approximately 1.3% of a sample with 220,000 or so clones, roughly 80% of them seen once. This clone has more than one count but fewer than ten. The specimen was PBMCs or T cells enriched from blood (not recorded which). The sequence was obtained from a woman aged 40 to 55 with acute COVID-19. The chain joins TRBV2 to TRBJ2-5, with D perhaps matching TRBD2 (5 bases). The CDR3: CASSVGGSRVETQYF. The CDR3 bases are TGTGCCAGCAGTGTAGGAGGATCGAGGGTGGAGACCCAGTACTTC.